In this sample, the clone carrying this T cell receptor beta chain is medium-sized. cDNA synthesis used a TRAV/TRBV-specific primer set for both chains. Amplification of TCRs used a constant-region primer and V-primer adapter for around 18 PCR cycles. TCRdb reprocessed the reads with MiXCR, giving one entry per CDR3 protein. This sample yields more than 30,000 distinct CDR3 sequences, of which 45% to 50% are seen a single time; approximately 5.9% belongs to the top ten. CDR1 PRHDT and CDR2 FYEKMQ come from the germline V gene (reference sequence). V shed 6 bases, J shed 2 bases, and the junction held 5 bases outside the gene matches. This CDR3 region has 15 residues. The source of the sample is a study of low-dose radiotherapy and immunotherapy resistance in tumors. Specified time point: after trial treatment. Documented treatment: LDRT plus nivolumab, ipilimumab, low-dose cyclophosphamide and aspirin (RACIN trial).

The source of this sequence is a male donor with gallbladder cancer. This specimen consisted of PBMCs, obtained after low-dose radiotherapy plus immunotherapy. This chain uses TRBV13 with TRBJ2-1, with TRBD1 identical over 9 bases. The CDR3 region is CASSFRDRAYNEQFF. The CDR3 DNA is TGTGCCAGCAGTTTCCGGGACAGGGCCTACAATGAGCAGTTCTTC.